The T cell receptor beta chain under discussion was sequenced for a study of T cells after yellow fever vaccination. General study findings and limits: Though it reached lower strength, the secondary response hit its peak faster, day 5 versus 15. Reappearing after the booster were most of the clones from primary vaccination (almost 97% CD4, approximately 85% CD8).

Losses at the gene ends were 1 base for V and 5 bases for J; bases not matched to a gene: 9. In germline, CDR1 is SGDLS, CDR2 YYNGEE. The CDR3 consists of 16 residues. With regard to this clonotype: Antigen specificity is unknown.

Production of TCR cDNA was by 5'RACE template switching, which also added a universal primer site and UMIs. TCRdb ran MiXCR on the 5' RACE reads and lists one entry per CDR3 protein. The sample has around 350,000 distinct CDR3 sequences; approximately 10% are singletons. This receptor was obtained from a man younger than 35 who received the YFV17D yellow fever vaccine. Source: PBMCs, taken on the day of the first yellow fever vaccination. This chain links TRBV9 with TRBJ2-5, with 9 bases aligning to TRBD1. The CDR3, as DNA: TGTGCCAGCAGCGTAACTGGGACGGGGACAGGGGAGACCCAGTACTTC. It translates to CASSVTGTGTGETQYF.